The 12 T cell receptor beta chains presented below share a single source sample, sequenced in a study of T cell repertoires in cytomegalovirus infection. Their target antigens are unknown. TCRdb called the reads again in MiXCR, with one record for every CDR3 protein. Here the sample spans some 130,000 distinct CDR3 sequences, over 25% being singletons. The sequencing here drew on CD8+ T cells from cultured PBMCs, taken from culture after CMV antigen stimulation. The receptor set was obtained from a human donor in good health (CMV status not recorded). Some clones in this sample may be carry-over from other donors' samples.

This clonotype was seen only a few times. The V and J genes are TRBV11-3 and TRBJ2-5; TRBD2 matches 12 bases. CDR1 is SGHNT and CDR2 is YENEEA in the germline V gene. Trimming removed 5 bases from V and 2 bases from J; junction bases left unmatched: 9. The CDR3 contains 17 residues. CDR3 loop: CASSTQTSGGGQETQYF. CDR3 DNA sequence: TGTGCCAGCAGCACCCAGACTAGCGGGGGAGGGCAAGAGACCCAGTACTTC.

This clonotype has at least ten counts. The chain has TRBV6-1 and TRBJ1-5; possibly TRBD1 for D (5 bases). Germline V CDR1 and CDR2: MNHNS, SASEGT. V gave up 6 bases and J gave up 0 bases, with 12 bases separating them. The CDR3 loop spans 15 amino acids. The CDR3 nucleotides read TGTGCCAGCAGAAGACGGGGGTCTAGCAATCAGCCCCAGCATTTT. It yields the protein CASRRRGSSNQPQHF.

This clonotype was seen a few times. The CDR3 coding sequence is TGTGCCAGCAGCTTGCGGAGGGGGGTAGACACTGAAGCTTTCTTT. Translation gives CASSLRRGVDTEAFF. This chain joins TRBV11-1 and TRBJ1-1; TRBD1 is a possible D gene (6 bases). The germline V gene has CDR1 SGHAT and CDR2 FQDESV (reference sequence). Trimming shortened V by 3 bases and J by 3 bases, and 14 bases separated the two germline ends. There are 15 residues in the CDR3.

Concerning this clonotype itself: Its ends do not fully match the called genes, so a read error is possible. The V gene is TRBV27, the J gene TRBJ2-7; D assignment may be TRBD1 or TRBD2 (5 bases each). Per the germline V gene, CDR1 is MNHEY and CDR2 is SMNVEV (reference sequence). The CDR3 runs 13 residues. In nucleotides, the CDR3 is TGTGTCAGCAGTTTATCGAAAGGGGAGGAGCAGTACTTC. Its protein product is CVSSLSKGEEQYF.

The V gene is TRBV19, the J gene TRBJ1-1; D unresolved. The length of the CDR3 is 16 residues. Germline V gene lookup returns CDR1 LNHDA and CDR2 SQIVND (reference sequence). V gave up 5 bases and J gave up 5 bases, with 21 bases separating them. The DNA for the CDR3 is TGTGCCAGTAGTGCGGCCTTCCGACTTCCCCGGACTGAAGCTTTCTTT. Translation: CASSAAFRLPRTEAFF.

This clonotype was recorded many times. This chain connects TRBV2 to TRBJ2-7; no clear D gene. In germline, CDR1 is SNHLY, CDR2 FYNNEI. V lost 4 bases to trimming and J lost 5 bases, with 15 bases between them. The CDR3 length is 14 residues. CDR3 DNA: TGTGCCAGCAGTGGAGACGGGTTGTTGGACGAGCAGTACTTC. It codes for CASSGDGLLDEQYF.

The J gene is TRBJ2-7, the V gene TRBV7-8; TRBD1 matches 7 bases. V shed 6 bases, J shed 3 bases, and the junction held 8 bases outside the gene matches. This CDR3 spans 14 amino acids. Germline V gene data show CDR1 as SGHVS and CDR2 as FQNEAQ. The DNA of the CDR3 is TGTGCCAGCAGTTCCCCGGGACAGAGCTACGAGCAGTACTTC. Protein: CASSSPGQSYEQYF.

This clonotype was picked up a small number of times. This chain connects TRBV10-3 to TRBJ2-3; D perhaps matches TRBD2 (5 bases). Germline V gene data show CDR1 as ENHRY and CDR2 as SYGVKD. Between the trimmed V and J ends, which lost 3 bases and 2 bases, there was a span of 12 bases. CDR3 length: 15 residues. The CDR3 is CAISELGDNTDTQYF. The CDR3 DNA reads TGTGCCATCAGTGAACTGGGAGATAACACAGATACGCAGTATTTT.

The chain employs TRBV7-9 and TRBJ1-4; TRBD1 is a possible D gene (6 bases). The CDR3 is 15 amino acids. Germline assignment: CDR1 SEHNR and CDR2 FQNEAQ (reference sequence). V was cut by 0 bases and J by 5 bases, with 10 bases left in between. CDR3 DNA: TGTGCCAGCAGCTTAGCACGAGGGGGGAATGAAAAACTGTTTTTT. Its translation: CASSLARGGNEKLFF. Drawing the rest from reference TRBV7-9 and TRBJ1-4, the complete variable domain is DTGVSQNPRHKITKRGQNVTFRCDPISEHNRLYWYRQTLGQGPEFLTYFQNEAQLEKSRLLSDRFSAERPKGSFSTLEIQRTEQGDSAMYLCASSLARGGNEKLFFGSGTQLSVL.

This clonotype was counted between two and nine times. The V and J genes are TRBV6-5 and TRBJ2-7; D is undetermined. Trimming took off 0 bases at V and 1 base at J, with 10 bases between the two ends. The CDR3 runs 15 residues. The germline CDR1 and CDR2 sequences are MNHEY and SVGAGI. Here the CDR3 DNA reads TGTGCCAGCAGTTACTCGGCACTCGGGTCCTACGAGCAGTACTTC. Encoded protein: CASSYSALGSYEQYF.

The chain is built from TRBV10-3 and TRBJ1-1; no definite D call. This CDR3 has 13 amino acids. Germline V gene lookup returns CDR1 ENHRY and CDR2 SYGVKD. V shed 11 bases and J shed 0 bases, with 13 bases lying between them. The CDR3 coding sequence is TGTGCCGCGGGTCCGGCCCTGAACACTGAAGCTTTCTTT. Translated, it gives CAAGPALNTEAFF.

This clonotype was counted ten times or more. The CDR3 bases are TGTGCCAGCAGGGGGACAGGGCTCGCTGAAGCTTTCTTT. It translates to CASRGTGLAEAFF. The gene calls are TRBV7-8 and TRBJ1-1; TRBD1 aligns across 9 bases. V lost 6 bases, J lost 6 bases, and 5 bases stayed unmatched. Germline lookup yields CDR1 SGHVS and CDR2 FQNEAQ. This CDR3 comprises 13 residues.